The clone carrying this TCR beta chain was observed a few times. Its specificity is not known. This CDR3 is 16 amino acids long. V was shortened by 0 bases and J by 4 bases, with 15 bases between the two germline ends. The germline gives CDR1 LGHNA, CDR2 YNFKEQ. This sample is part of a study of T cells after yellow fever vaccination. Study overall: Fractions low in cell number were prepared with SMART-Seq v4 Ultra Low Input. Findings of the study overall: The CD4 and CD8 compartments had a small share of their clonotypes in common. Reappearance after the booster was observed for most primary-vaccination clones (roughly 96% CD4, about 85% CD8).

Production of TCR cDNA was by 5'RACE template switching, which also added a universal primer site and UMIs. TCRdb ran MiXCR on the 5' RACE reads and lists one entry per CDR3 protein. The sample contains roughly 500,000 distinct CDR3 sequences, 15% to 20% of which appear only once. The material was PBMCs, obtained 15 days after the yellow fever booster vaccination. The chain recombines TRBV4-2 with TRBJ2-5; D may correspond to TRBD1 or TRBD2 (5 bases each). This clonotype was sampled from a young man who received the YFV17D yellow fever vaccine. The CDR3 coding sequence is TGTGCCAGCAGCCAAGATCGAGGTGGGGACGGAGAGACCCAGTACTTC. Translating it yields CASSQDRGGDGETQYF.